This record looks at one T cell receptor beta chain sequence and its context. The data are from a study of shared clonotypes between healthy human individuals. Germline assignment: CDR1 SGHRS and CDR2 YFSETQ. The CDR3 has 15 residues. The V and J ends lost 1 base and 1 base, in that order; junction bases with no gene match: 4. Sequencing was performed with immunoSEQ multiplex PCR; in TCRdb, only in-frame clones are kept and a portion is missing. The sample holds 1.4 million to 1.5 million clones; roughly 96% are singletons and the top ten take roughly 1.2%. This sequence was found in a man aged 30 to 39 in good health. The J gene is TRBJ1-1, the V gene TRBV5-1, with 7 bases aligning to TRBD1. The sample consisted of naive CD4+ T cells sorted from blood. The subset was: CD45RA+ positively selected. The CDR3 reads CASSLFRDRNTEAFF. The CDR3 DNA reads TGCGCCAGCAGCTTGTTTCGGGACAGGAACACTGAAGCTTTCTTT. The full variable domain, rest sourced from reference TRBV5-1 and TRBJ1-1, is KAGVTQTPRYLIKTRGQQVTLSCSPISGHRSVSWYQQTPGQGLQFLFEYFSETQRNKGNFPGRFSGRQFSNSRSEMNVSTLELGDSALYLCASSLFRDRNTEAFFGQGTRLTVV.